A single sample gave rise to the 30 T cell receptor beta chains below, sequenced in a study of cytomegalovirus exposure and HLA in healthy donors. Vbeta (60) and Jbeta (13) primers were used in the PCR. TCRdb's copy holds only in-frame clones and misses some; the assay was immunoSEQ multiplex PCR. The table shows about 100,000 clones, with around 76% occurring only once. Sequencing was carried out using PBMCs. The receptors originated from a man aged 35 to 55 in good health and CMV-seropositive.

The J gene is TRBJ1-2, the V gene TRBV27; TRBD1 might be the D (5 bases). The germline V gene has CDR1 MNHEY and CDR2 SMNVEV (reference sequence). Trimming took 0 bases from V and 3 from J, leaving 14 bases between them. CDR3 length: 16 residues. The CDR3 reads CASSLSIGGGHYGYTF. For the CDR3, the DNA is TGTGCCAGCAGTTTATCGATTGGGGGAGGGCACTATGGCTACACCTTC.

The chain recombines TRBV6-5 with TRBJ2-7, with a weak D call TRBD1 (5 bases). V was shortened by 0 bases and J by 6 bases, with 9 bases between the two germline ends. Germline lookup yields CDR1 MNHEY and CDR2 SVGAGI. This CDR3 has 13 amino acids. For the CDR3, the DNA is TGTGCCAGCAGTTACTCTCAGGGCCTCGAGCAGTACTTC. It encodes CASSYSQGLEQYF.

The V gene is TRBV4-1, the J gene TRBJ2-5; 7 bases align to TRBD1. The CDR3 is 14 residues long. Germline values: CDR1 MGHRA, CDR2 YSYEKL. J lost 2 bases, V lost 4 bases, and 4 bases had no gene match. Here the CDR3 reads CASSRTGLQETQYF. The DNA of the CDR3 is TGCGCCAGCAGCCGGACAGGTTTGCAAGAGACCCAGTACTTC.

The V gene is TRBV5-1, the J gene TRBJ2-7, with TRBD2 matching over 13 bases. The V and J ends lost 6 bases and 6 bases, in that order; junction bases with no gene match: 12. The CDR3 spans 16 residues. Germline assignment: CDR1 SGHRS and CDR2 YFSETQ. The CDR3 here is CASKLAGGPAGREQYF. For the CDR3, the DNA is TGCGCCAGCAAACTAGCGGGAGGGCCGGCTGGGCGCGAGCAGTACTTC.

The chain couples TRBV29-1 to TRBJ2-3; D perhaps matches TRBD2 (6 bases). V was shortened by 2 bases and J by 3 bases, with 6 bases between the two germline ends. CDR1 SQVTM and CDR2 ANQGSEA come from the germline V gene. This CDR3 has 12 amino acids. The CDR3 spells CSVELATDTQYF. The CDR3 region has the DNA TGCAGCGTTGAACTAGCGACAGATACGCAGTATTTT.

The V gene is TRBV10-3, the J gene TRBJ2-2; D ambiguous. The CDR3 sequence is 15 residues long. V lost 4 bases and J lost 0, with 9 bases in between. Germline V gene lookup returns CDR1 ENHRY and CDR2 SYGVKD. This CDR3 reads CAISVDTANTGELFF. The CDR3 DNA is TGTGCCATCAGTGTGGATACAGCGAACACCGGGGAGCTGTTTTTT.

The chain carries TRBV19 and TRBJ2-3; 10 bases match TRBD2. Germline CDR1 LNHDA, CDR2 SQIVND (reference sequence). J was trimmed by 5 bases and V by 4 bases; bases with no gene match: 9. CDR3 length equals 16 residues. This chain's CDR3 is CASSNALAGVGDTQYF. Here the CDR3 DNA reads TGTGCCAGTAGTAACGCGCTAGCGGGAGTGGGAGATACGCAGTATTTT. The variable domain in full, completed from reference TRBV19 and TRBJ2-3, reads DGGITQSPKYLFRKEGQNVTLSCEQNLNHDAMYWYRQDPGQGLRLIYYSQIVNDFQKGDIAEGYSVSREKKESFPLTVTSAQKNPTAFYLCASSNALAGVGDTQYFGPGTRLTVL.

The chain has TRBV4-3 and TRBJ1-1; no clear D gene. This CDR3 has 14 residues. With 1 base removed from V and 1 base from J, the gap between germline ends came to 7 bases. Germline V gives CDR1 LGHNA, CDR2 YSLEER. The CDR3 spells CASSQGQWNTEAFF. In DNA, the CDR3 is TGCGCCAGCAGCCAAGGACAATGGAACACTGAAGCTTTCTTT.

The CDR3 region is CASTPWDRGNPEAFF. The CDR3 nucleotides read TGTGCCAGCACCCCGTGGGACAGGGGTAACCCTGAAGCTTTCTTT. The chain uses TRBV7-9 and TRBJ1-1; 10 bases line up with TRBD1. The CDR3 runs to 15 residues. V was pared by 7 bases and J by 6 bases, with 11 bases of the junction left unmatched. The germline gives CDR1 SEHNR, CDR2 FQNEAQ (reference sequence).

The chain employs TRBV27 and TRBJ2-7; D gene uncertain. The CDR3 has 11 residues. Trimming took 6 bases from V and 2 from J, leaving 5 bases between them. In germline, CDR1 is MNHEY, CDR2 SMNVEV (reference sequence). CDR3 region: CASRNTYEQYF. CDR3 sequence (DNA): TGTGCCAGCAGGAACACCTACGAGCAGTACTTC.

The rearrangement links TRBV5-1 to TRBJ1-1; D not certain. V lost 2 bases to trimming and J lost 6 bases, with 14 bases between them. The CDR3 sequence is 14 residues long. Germline V gives CDR1 SGHRS, CDR2 YFSETQ. The CDR3 sequence: CASSLESGRAEAFF. CDR3 nucleotides: TGCGCCAGCAGCTTAGAATCTGGGAGGGCTGAAGCTTTCTTT.

V and J are TRBV4-3 and TRBJ2-5; TRBD2 aligns across 9 bases. The J call may be mistaken, given a closer DNA end match to TRBJ2-7. There are 16 residues in the CDR3. Germline assignment: CDR1 LGHNA and CDR2 YSLEER. The CDR3 sequence: CASSGRLAGQPGEQYF. CDR3 bases: TGCGCCAGCAGCGGCAGGCTAGCGGGACAACCGGGCGAGCAGTACTTC.

V usage is TRBV28 and J usage is TRBJ2-3; 7 nucleotides align to TRBD1. The CDR3 runs to 13 residues. CDR1 is MDHEN, CDR2 SYDVKM, per germline. Unmatched junction bases numbered 3, after V lost 5 bases and J lost 4 bases. CDR3 sequence reads: CASSPQGADTQYF. CDR3 in DNA: TGTGCCAGCAGTCCTCAGGGGGCAGATACGCAGTATTTT.

This clone was detected a few times. The rearrangement uses TRBV6-5 and TRBJ2-5, with D possibly being TRBD1 (6 bases). The germline V gene encodes CDR1 MNHEY and CDR2 SVGAGI. This CDR3 comprises 14 residues. V dropped 5 bases and J dropped 5 bases, with 15 bases sitting between them. This CDR3 reads CASSPWTAPETQYF. CDR3 nucleotide sequence: TGTGCCAGCAGTCCGTGGACAGCCCCCGAGACCCAGTACTTC.

This clone was counted a single time. The J gene is TRBJ2-7, the V gene TRBV7-8; 7 bases line up with TRBD1. CDR1 is SGHVS, CDR2 FQNEAQ, per germline. The CDR3 runs 13 residues. V trimming: 1 base; J trimming: 7 bases; junction bases outside the gene matches: 4. The CDR3 protein is CASSLVGGREQYF. DNA of the CDR3: TGTGCCAGCAGCTTAGTAGGGGGCAGGGAGCAGTACTTC.

The V gene is TRBV5-8, the J gene TRBJ2-3; 7 bases fit TRBD2. The CDR3 extends over 16 amino acids. Losses at the gene ends were 4 bases for V and 4 bases for J; bases not matched to a gene: 12. Germline lookup yields CDR1 SGHTS and CDR2 YDEGEE. CDR3 coding DNA: TGTGCCAGCAGCCTCCTAGGGGCGGGGGAGGCAGATACGCAGTATTTT. This encodes CASSLLGAGEADTQYF.

The rearrangement links TRBV7-8 to TRBJ2-3, with TRBD2 as a possible D gene (6 bases). Trimming took 3 bases from V and 4 from J, leaving 14 bases between them. CDR1 is SGHVS, CDR2 FQNEAQ, per germline. The CDR3 loop spans 15 amino acids. The CDR3 spells CASSFRLDPPDTQYF. The CDR3, as DNA: TGTGCCAGCAGCTTCAGACTAGACCCTCCAGATACGCAGTATTTT.

This chain uses TRBV4-2 with TRBJ2-2; TRBD2 matches 9 bases. The CDR3 contains 18 residues. Germline trimming cut 0 bases from V and 5 bases from J; bases unmatched to any gene: 10. Germline CDR1 reads LGHNA; CDR2 reads YNFKEQ. CDR3 in DNA: TGTGCCAGCAGCCAAGAATCTAGCGGGGCCGTGGGAACCGGGGAGCTGTTTTTT. Protein: CASSQESSGAVGTGELFF.

The rearrangement joins TRBV7-2 to TRBJ2-3; TRBD1 matches at 9 bases. Per the germline V gene, CDR1 is SGHTA and CDR2 is FQGNSA. The CDR3 covers 14 residues. V gave up 5 bases and J gave up 6 bases; unmatched junction bases: 6. The CDR3 nucleotides are TGTGCCAGCAGCCCTACAGGGGGCGGGGATACGCAGTATTTT. It translates to CASSPTGGGDTQYF.

Comment on this clone: At the DNA level, this CDR3 is encoded by other sequences in the same sample as well. The chain is built from TRBV19 and TRBJ2-7; D might be TRBD1 (5 bases). Germline V gene lookup returns CDR1 LNHDA and CDR2 SQIVND (reference sequence). V lost 3 bases and J lost 4, with 10 bases in between. CDR3 length: 13 amino acids. The CDR3 sequence: CASSIDRGYEQYF. The CDR3 coding sequence is TGTGCCAGTAGTATTGACAGAGGATACGAGCAGTACTTC. Drawing the rest from reference TRBV19 and TRBJ2-7, the complete variable domain is DGGITQSPKYLFRKEGQNVTLSCEQNLNHDAMYWYRQDPGQGLRLIYYSQIVNDFQKGDIAEGYSVSREKKESFPLTVTSAQKNPTAFYLCASSIDRGYEQYFGPGTRLTVT.

V is TRBV9 and J is TRBJ2-3, with a weak D call TRBD1 (6 bases). V was clipped by 4 bases and J by 6 bases, with 21 bases between them. CDR1 is SGDLS and CDR2 is YYNGEE in the germline V gene. CDR3 length: 16 amino acids. CDR3 sequence reads: CASSSPARTAADTQYF. The CDR3 nucleotides are TGTGCCAGCAGCTCCCCCGCACGGACAGCAGCGGATACGCAGTATTTT.

V gene TRBV15 combines with J gene TRBJ2-3; 8 bases match TRBD2. Germline V gene sequence: CDR1 LNHNV, CDR2 YYDKDF (reference sequence). The CDR3 is 17 residues long. The V and J ends lost 3 bases and 7 bases, in that order; junction bases with no gene match: 15. The CDR3 sequence: CATSRRGGSGGRNTQYF. In DNA, the CDR3 is TGTGCCACCAGCAGGAGGGGGGGAAGCGGGGGCCGGAATACGCAGTATTTT.

This clone was picked up a small number of times. This chain links TRBV19 with TRBJ1-1; 7 bases are shared with TRBD1. The CDR3 has 16 amino acids. Trimming removed 4 bases from V and 0 bases from J; junction bases left unmatched: 8. Germline values: CDR1 LNHDA, CDR2 SQIVND (reference sequence). The CDR3 protein is CASSSGQAGLNTEAFF. DNA of the CDR3: TGTGCCAGTAGTAGCGGACAGGCAGGCCTGAACACTGAAGCTTTCTTT.

This chain joins TRBV6-1 and TRBJ1-3, with D tentatively TRBD1 (5 bases). Germline V CDR1 and CDR2: MNHNS, SASEGT. The CDR3 has 13 amino acids. Trimming stripped 8 bases from V and 0 bases from J, with 8 bases between. The CDR3 DNA sequence: TGTGCCAGCGTCAGGGCCTCTGGAAACACCATATATTTT. Translating gives CASVRASGNTIYF.

This clone was observed a few times. The chain couples TRBV28 to TRBJ2-3; D perhaps matches TRBD2 (5 bases). The germline V gene has CDR1 MDHEN and CDR2 SYDVKM. V was trimmed by 6 bases and J by 9 bases, leaving 10 bases between them. This CDR3 spans 11 amino acids. In nucleotides, the CDR3 is TGTGCCAGCAGCAGCACTAGAACGCAGTATTTT. This sequence encodes CASSSTRTQYF.

This chain connects TRBV4-3 to TRBJ2-3; D unclear. Trimming shortened V by 0 bases and J by 8 bases, and 9 bases separated the two germline ends. The CDR3 has 13 residues. Germline CDR1 and CDR2: LGHNA and YSLEER. The CDR3 sequence is CASSQEKLGTQYF. The DNA for the CDR3 is TGCGCCAGCAGCCAAGAAAAGCTTGGTACGCAGTATTTT.

This clone occurred a few times. V usage is TRBV2 and J usage is TRBJ2-1; D is unclear. Germline V lookup: CDR1 SNHLY, CDR2 FYNNEI. Trimming stripped 6 bases from V and 8 bases from J, with 11 bases between. This CDR3 contains 12 residues. CDR3 protein: CASRSLSDEQFF. CDR3 nucleotides: TGTGCCAGCAGGAGTCTATCCGATGAGCAGTTCTTC.

V is TRBV28 and J is TRBJ2-7; weak D call: TRBD1 (6 bases). Trimming stripped 8 bases from V and 2 bases from J, with 19 bases between. In germline, CDR1 is MDHEN, CDR2 SYDVKM. There are 15 residues in the CDR3. The CDR3 here is CASRPGHHTPYEQYF. The CDR3 nucleotides read TGTGCCAGCCGACCGGGACACCACACACCCTACGAGCAGTACTTC.

This clone was seen a handful of times. The chain couples TRBV9 to TRBJ2-5, with 13 bases aligning to TRBD2. CDR3 size: 14 residues. Germline values: CDR1 SGDLS, CDR2 YYNGEE. V shed 3 bases, J shed 6 bases, and the junction held 2 bases outside the gene matches. This CDR3 reads CASSAGLAGKTQYF. The CDR3 DNA follows: TGTGCCAGCAGCGCGGGACTAGCGGGAAAGACCCAGTACTTC.

The count of this clone is one. This chain connects TRBV6-1 to TRBJ1-1; 10 nucleotides match TRBD1. The trim removed 6 bases at V and 1 base at J, leaving 2 bases unmatched. The CDR3 has 14 amino acids. Germline loops: CDR1 MNHNS, CDR2 SASEGT. This CDR3 reads CASRTGGQNTEAFF. In DNA form, the CDR3 reads TGTGCCAGCAGGACAGGGGGCCAGAACACTGAAGCTTTCTTT.